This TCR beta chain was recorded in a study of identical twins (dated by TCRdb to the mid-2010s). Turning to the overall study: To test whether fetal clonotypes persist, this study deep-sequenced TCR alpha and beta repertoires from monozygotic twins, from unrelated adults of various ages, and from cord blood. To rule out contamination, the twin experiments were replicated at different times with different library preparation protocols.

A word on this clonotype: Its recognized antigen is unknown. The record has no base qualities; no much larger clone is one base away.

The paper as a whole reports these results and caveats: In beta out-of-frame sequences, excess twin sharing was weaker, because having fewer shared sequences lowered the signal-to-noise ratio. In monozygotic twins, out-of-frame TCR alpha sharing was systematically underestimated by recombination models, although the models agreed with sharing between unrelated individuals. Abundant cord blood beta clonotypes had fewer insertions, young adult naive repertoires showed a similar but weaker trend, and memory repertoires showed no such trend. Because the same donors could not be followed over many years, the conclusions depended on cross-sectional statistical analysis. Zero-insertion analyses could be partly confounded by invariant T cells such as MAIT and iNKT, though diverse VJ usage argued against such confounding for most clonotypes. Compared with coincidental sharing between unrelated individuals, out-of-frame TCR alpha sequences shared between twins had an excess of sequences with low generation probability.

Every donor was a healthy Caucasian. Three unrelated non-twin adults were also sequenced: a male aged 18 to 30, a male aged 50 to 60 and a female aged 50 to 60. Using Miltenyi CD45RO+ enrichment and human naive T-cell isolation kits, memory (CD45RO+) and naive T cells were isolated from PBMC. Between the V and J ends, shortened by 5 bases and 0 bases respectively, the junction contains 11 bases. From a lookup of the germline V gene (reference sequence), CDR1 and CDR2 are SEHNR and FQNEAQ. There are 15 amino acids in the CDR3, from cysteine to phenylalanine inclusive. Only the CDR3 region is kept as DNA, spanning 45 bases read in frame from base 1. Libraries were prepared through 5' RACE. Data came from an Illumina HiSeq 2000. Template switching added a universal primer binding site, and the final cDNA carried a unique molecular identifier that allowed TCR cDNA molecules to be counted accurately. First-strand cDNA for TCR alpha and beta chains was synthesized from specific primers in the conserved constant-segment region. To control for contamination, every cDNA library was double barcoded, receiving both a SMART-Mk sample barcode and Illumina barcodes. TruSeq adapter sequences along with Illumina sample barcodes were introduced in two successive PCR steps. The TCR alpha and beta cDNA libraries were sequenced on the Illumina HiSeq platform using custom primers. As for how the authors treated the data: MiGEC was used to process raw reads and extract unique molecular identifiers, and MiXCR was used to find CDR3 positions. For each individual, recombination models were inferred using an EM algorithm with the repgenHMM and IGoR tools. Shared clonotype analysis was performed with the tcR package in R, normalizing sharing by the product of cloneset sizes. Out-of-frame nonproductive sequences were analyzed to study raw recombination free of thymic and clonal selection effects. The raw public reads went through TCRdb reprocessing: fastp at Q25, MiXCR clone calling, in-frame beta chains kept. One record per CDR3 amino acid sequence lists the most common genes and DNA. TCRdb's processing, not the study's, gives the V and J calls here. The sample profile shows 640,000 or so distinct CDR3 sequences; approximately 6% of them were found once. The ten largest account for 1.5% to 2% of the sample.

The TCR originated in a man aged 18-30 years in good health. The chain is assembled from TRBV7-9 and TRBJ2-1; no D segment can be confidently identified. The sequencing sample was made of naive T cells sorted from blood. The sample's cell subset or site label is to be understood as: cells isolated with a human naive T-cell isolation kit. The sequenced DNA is TGTGCCAGCAGCCCGTTATCCGACTCCTACAATGAGCAGTTCTTC. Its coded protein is CASSPLSDSYNEQFF. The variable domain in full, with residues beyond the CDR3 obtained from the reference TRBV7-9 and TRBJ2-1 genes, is DTGVSQNPRHKITKRGQNVTFRCDPISEHNRLYWYRQTLGQGPEFLTYFQNEAQLEKSRLLSDRFSAERPKGSFSTLEIQRTEQGDSAMYLCASSPLSDSYNEQFFGPGTRLTVL.